This T cell receptor beta chain appears in the sequencing data of a study of beta chain features in type 1 diabetes. About the study: On cell yields, gender and age, patients and healthy donors were similar. The study examined 107,917,701 sorted cells across all samples.

Per germline, CDR1 MNHEY and CDR2 SVGAGI. This CDR3 contains 15 residues. V dropped 3 bases and J dropped 0 bases, with 9 bases sitting between them. Reverse transcribing all isolated RNA meant expressed TCRB transcripts were sequenced. Libraries were prepared by immunoSEQ multiplex PCR; TCRdb keeps only in-frame clonotypes and omits some of them. The profile shows about 620,000 clones, around 16% of them singletons. Sorted populations were all over 95% pure. Study outcomes and limitations: There were fewer insertions and more deletions at the VDJ junctions of type 1 diabetes patients.

As regards this clone: Its antigen is currently unknown.

The specimen was naive CD4+ T cells from blood. V usage is TRBV6-5 and J usage is TRBJ2-1; tentative D call: TRBD2 (5 bases). This clonotype originated in a young man in good health. Here the CDR3 reads CASSYQRISYNEQFF. CDR3 coding DNA: TGTGCCAGCAGTTATCAGCGGATCTCCTACAATGAGCAGTTCTTC.